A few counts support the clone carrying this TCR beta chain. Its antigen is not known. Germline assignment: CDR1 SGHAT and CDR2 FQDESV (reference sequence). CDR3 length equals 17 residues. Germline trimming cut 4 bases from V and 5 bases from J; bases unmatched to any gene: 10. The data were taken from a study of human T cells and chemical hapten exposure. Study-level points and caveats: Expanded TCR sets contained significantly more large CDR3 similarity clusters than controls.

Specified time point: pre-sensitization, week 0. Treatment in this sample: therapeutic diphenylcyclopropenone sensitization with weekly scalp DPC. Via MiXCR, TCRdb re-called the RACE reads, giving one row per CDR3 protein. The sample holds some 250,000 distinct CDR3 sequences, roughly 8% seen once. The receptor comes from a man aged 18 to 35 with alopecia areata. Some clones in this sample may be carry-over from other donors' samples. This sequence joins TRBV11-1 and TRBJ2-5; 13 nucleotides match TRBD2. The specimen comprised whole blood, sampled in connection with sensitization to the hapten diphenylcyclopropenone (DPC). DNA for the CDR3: TGTGCCAGCAGCTCCGGACTAGCGGGGGAGCTGGAGGAGACCCAGTACTTC. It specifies CASSSGLAGELEETQYF.